This is a list of T cell receptor beta chains from one sample in a study of cytomegalovirus exposure and HLA in healthy donors. Sequencing was performed with immunoSEQ multiplex PCR; in TCRdb, only in-frame clones are kept and a portion is missing. The sample lists around 180,000 clones, approximately 85% occurring once. The sample consisted of PBMCs. Every receptor here comes from a girl under 18 in good health and CMV-seropositive. CDR3s include the opening cysteine and the closing phenylalanine or tryptophan. A D gene is named only where the DNA matches it firmly. Not all rows give a size; the values are once, few, many and, for expanded clones, a class.

v_call,d_call,clone_size,j_call,cdr3_nt,cdr3_aa
TRBV28,-,-,TRBJ2-5,TGTGCCAGCAGTTCCTACAGGGATGGGCAGTACTTC,CASSSYRDGQYF
TRBV4-2,-,-,TRBJ2-5,TGTGCCAGCAGCCAAGTCAGGGGGGAACAAGAGACCCAGTACTTC,CASSQVRGEQETQYF
TRBV7-6,-,-,TRBJ2-3,TGTGCCAGCAGCCCCGTAGCGAGATGGGTGCGGGGCACAGATACGCAGTATTTT,CASSPVARWVRGTDTQYF
TRBV5-1,-,-,TRBJ2-5,TGCGCCAGCAGCGCGGGACCCAAGGAGGAGACCCAGTACTTC,CASSAGPKEETQYF
TRBV5-5,TRBD1,-,TRBJ1-4,TGTGCCAGCAGCCAAGGACAGGGGACAACTAATGAAAAACTGTTTTTT,CASSQGQGTTNEKLFF
TRBV19,TRBD2,-,TRBJ2-7,TGTGCCAGTACCAACCCCGGGACTAGCGGGGGGGAGCAGTACTTC,CASTNPGTSGGEQYF
TRBV4-2,TRBD1,-,TRBJ2-7,TGTGCCAGCCGATCTGGACAGGGGGCCTCCTACGAGCAGTACTTC,CASRSGQGASYEQYF
TRBV6-6,-,once,TRBJ2-4,TGTGCCAGCAGTACCCCAGAAAACATTCAGTACTTC,CASSTPENIQYF
TRBV10-1,-,-,TRBJ1-1,TGCGCCAGCAGACAGGATTTAAACACTGAAGCTTTCTTT,CASRQDLNTEAFF
TRBV5-6,TRBD1,-,TRBJ1-1,TGTGCCAGCAGTCATCCTCCGGGACAGGGGGCGATGAGCACTGAAGCTTTCTTT,CASSHPPGQGAMSTEAFF
TRBV5-4,-,-,TRBJ1-2,TGTGCCAGCAGCTTCCGGGGTTATAACTATGGCTACACCTTC,CASSFRGYNYGYTF
TRBV6-5,TRBD1,once,TRBJ1-5,TGTGCCAGTAGACAGGGGCACAATCAGCCCCAGCATTTT,CASRQGHNQPQHF
TRBV5-1,-,few,TRBJ1-2,TGCGCCAGCAGCTTGTCCCTGGGCGAGGGTTTAGGCTACACCTTC,CASSLSLGEGLGYTF
TRBV9,-,-,TRBJ1-1,TGTGCCAGCAGCCCCCGCGGGGGTGGGTCTGAAGCTTTCTTT,CASSPRGGGSEAFF
TRBV7-9,TRBD2,-,TRBJ2-1,TGTGCCAGCAGCGGTAGCGGGGGGCATAGAGATGAGCAGTTCTTC,CASSGSGGHRDEQFF
TRBV5-1,TRBD1,-,TRBJ2-7,TGCGCCAGCAGCCTAGAAGTAACAGGGGCCTACGAGCAGTACTTC,CASSLEVTGAYEQYF